The 32 T cell receptor beta chains below all came from one sample that was sequenced in a study of graft-versus-host responses after intestinal transplantation. Sequenced by immunoSEQ multiplex PCR; TCRdb stores in-frame clones only, minus some. The repertoire holds about 97,000 clones, roughly 90% seen once, with approximately 0.069% in the top ten. What these receptors recognize is not known. The sample in question was unstimulated CD8+ T cells sorted from spleen or lymph node cells, obtained before transplant. Every receptor here comes from a human donor who was the organ donor for an intestinal transplant.

The chain joins TRBV14 to TRBJ1-2; no firm D call. The CDR3 has 15 residues. Germline CDR1 reads SGHDN; CDR2 reads FVKESK. The V gene lost 0 bases and the J gene lost 2 bases, with 10 bases spanning the gap. CDR3 amino acids: CASSQEMAGNYGYTF. The CDR3 region has the DNA TGTGCCAGCAGCCAAGAAATGGCGGGGAACTATGGCTACACCTTC.

This chain connects TRBV20-1 to TRBJ1-1; D possibly corresponds to TRBD1 (6 bases). Germline assignment: CDR1 DFQATT and CDR2 SNEGSKA (reference sequence). CDR3 length: 11 amino acids. Trimming pared 4 bases from V and 5 bases from J, leaving 8 bases between. The CDR3 is CSAIQGTEAFF. The CDR3 region has the DNA TGCAGTGCTATCCAGGGGACTGAAGCTTTCTTT.

The CDR3 bases are TGTGCCAGTAGTCAAGACAGGGGGCAAAATTATGGCAATCAGCCCCAGCATTTT. As protein: CASSQDRGQNYGNQPQHF. The V call is TRBV19, the J call TRBJ1-5; 10 nucleotides match TRBD1. From germline, CDR1 is LNHDA and CDR2 SQIVND (reference sequence). Losses at the gene ends were 5 bases for V and 2 bases for J; bases not matched to a gene: 12. The CDR3 is 18 amino acids.

The chain recombines TRBV11-3 with TRBJ2-7, with 8 positions matching TRBD2. The CDR3 runs to 19 residues. V was pared by 4 bases and J by 6 bases, with 23 bases of the junction left unmatched. Germline V gives CDR1 SGHNT, CDR2 YENEEA. The CDR3 spells CASSSYILSGDDRGPEQYF. The DNA of the CDR3 is TGTGCCAGCAGCTCCTACATACTTAGCGGGGACGATAGGGGCCCCGAGCAGTACTTC.

The genes are TRBV28 and TRBJ1-2; tentative D call: TRBD1 (5 bases). Trimming stripped 1 base from V and 4 bases from J, with 13 bases between. This CDR3 region has 15 residues. Germline V gene data show CDR1 as MDHEN and CDR2 as SYDVKM. The CDR3 is CASSLLSGSGYGYTF. The DNA for the CDR3 is TGTGCCAGCAGTTTATTGTCAGGGTCGGGCTATGGCTACACCTTC.

This clone appeared a single time. The chain is built from TRBV13 and TRBJ2-2; 13 positions match TRBD2. This CDR3 is 16 amino acids long. Trimming at V came to 3 bases and at J to 3 bases, leaving 1 base not matched to a gene. Germline loops: CDR1 PRHDT, CDR2 FYEKMQ (reference sequence). The CDR3 DNA reads TGTGCCAGCAGCTTGGGACTAGCGGGGTACACCGGGGAGCTGTTTTTT. Translated, it gives CASSLGLAGYTGELFF. Full variable domain (missing parts from reference TRBV13 and TRBJ2-2): AAGVIQSPRHLIKEKRETATLKCYPIPRHDTVYWYQQGPGQDPQFLISFYEKMQSDKGSIPDRFSAQQFSDYHSELNMSSLELGDSALYFCASSLGLAGYTGELFFGEGSRLTVL.

The chain employs TRBV7-9 and TRBJ1-2; D might be TRBD1 (5 bases). Germline V CDR1 and CDR2: SEHNR, FQNEAQ (reference sequence). The CDR3 covers 13 residues. The V end lost 6 bases, the J end lost 7 bases, and 15 bases lay between the germline ends. This CDR3 is CASSPTVGLGYTF. CDR3 DNA: TGTGCCAGCAGTCCTACTGTGGGGCTTGGCTACACCTTC.

The rearrangement links TRBV10-3 to TRBJ2-3, with D possibly TRBD2 on 6 matching bases. This CDR3 has 13 amino acids. Trimming took off 6 bases at V and 2 bases at J, with 9 bases between the two ends. Germline loops: CDR1 ENHRY, CDR2 SYGVKD. The CDR3 DNA reads TGTGCCATCAGCCCACTAGCCACAGATACGCAGTATTTT. It is translated as CAISPLATDTQYF.

The gene calls are TRBV4-1 and TRBJ2-1; D is unresolved. CDR1 is MGHRA, CDR2 YSYEKL, per germline. CDR3 length equals 19 residues. V was shortened by 2 bases and J by 0 bases, with 20 bases between the two germline ends. CDR3 in DNA: TGCGCCAGCAGCCAACGGTGGAGAATCGAGGATGGCTCCTACAATGAGCAGTTCTTC. Amino acid sequence: CASSQRWRIEDGSYNEQFF.

In this sample, this clone turned up once. This CDR3 reads CASSPFGAGGRWQETQYF. As DNA, the CDR3 is TGTGCCAGCAGCCCGTTTGGAGCGGGGGGGCGATGGCAAGAGACCCAGTACTTC. This chain links TRBV11-2 with TRBJ2-5; 10 nucleotides align to TRBD2. This CDR3 region has 18 residues. V was pared by 5 bases and J by 2 bases, with 14 bases of the junction left unmatched. CDR1 SGHAT and CDR2 FQNNGV come from the germline V gene. The full variable domain, with the rest looked up from reference TRBV11-2 and TRBJ2-5, is EAGVAQSPRYKIIEKRQSVAFWCNPISGHATLYWYQQILGQGPKLLIQFQNNGVVDDSQLPKDRFSAERLKGVDSTLKIQPAKLEDSAVYLCASSPFGAGGRWQETQYFGPGTRLLVL.

J is TRBJ1-3 and V is TRBV9; TRBD1 matches at 9 bases. Germline loops: CDR1 SGDLS, CDR2 YYNGEE. The junction had 3 bases not matched to a gene; V was cut back by 5 bases and J by 3 bases. The CDR3 is made up of 14 amino acids. Here the CDR3 reads CASRGDRDGNTIYF. CDR3 DNA: TGTGCCAGCAGGGGGGACAGGGATGGAAACACCATATATTTT.

The rearrangement uses TRBV19 and TRBJ1-1, with D perhaps TRBD1 (5 bases). Germline CDR1 and CDR2: LNHDA and SQIVND (reference sequence). The CDR3 contains 14 residues. V shed 6 bases and J shed 3 bases, with 14 bases lying between them. CDR3: CASSFPEGYTEAFF. CDR3 DNA: TGTGCCAGTAGCTTCCCGGAGGGGTACACTGAAGCTTTCTTT.

This chain joins TRBV27 and TRBJ2-7; D is undetermined. V was pared by 2 bases and J by 2 bases, with 7 bases between. The germline gives CDR1 MNHEY, CDR2 SMNVEV (reference sequence). This CDR3 region has 13 residues. The DNA of the CDR3 is TGTGCCAGCAGTTTAGCAAAGCCCTACGAGCAGTACTTC. Its translation is CASSLAKPYEQYF.

The count of this clone is one. V is TRBV11-3 and J is TRBJ2-5, with TRBD2 as a possible D gene (7 bases). This CDR3 is 14 amino acids long. Germline CDR1 is SGHNT and CDR2 is YENEEA. Trimming took off 5 bases at V and 5 bases at J, with 15 bases between the two ends. The CDR3 protein is CASSEGRGAETQYF. CDR3 coding DNA: TGTGCCAGCAGCGAGGGACGGGGGGCCGAGACCCAGTACTTC. Complete variable domain (other parts from reference TRBV11-3 and TRBJ2-5): EAGVVQSPRYKIIEKKQPVAFWCNPISGHNTLYWYLQNLGQGPELLIRYENEEAVDDSQLPKDRFSAERLKGVDSTLKIQPAELGDSAVYLCASSEGRGAETQYFGPGTRLLVL.

This chain uses TRBV9 with TRBJ2-3; D is perhaps TRBD2 (5 bases). The V end lost 0 bases, the J end lost 2 bases, and 10 bases lay between the germline ends. From germline, CDR1 is SGDLS and CDR2 YYNGEE. The CDR3 length is 15 residues. The CDR3 nucleotides read TGTGCCAGCAGCGTAGTAGAGGGTATCACAGATACGCAGTATTTT. Protein: CASSVVEGITDTQYF.

This chain links TRBV13 with TRBJ2-1, with D possibly matching TRBD1 (6 bases). Trimming took 0 bases from V and 12 from J, leaving 15 bases between them. Germline V gene lookup returns CDR1 PRHDT and CDR2 FYEKMQ (reference sequence). CDR3 length: 14 residues. CDR3: CASSLGRPLGAQFF. Written as DNA, the CDR3 is TGTGCCAGCAGCTTAGGCCGGCCTTTGGGGGCGCAGTTCTTC.

The V call is TRBV19, the J call TRBJ1-1; 7 bases line up with TRBD1. The CDR3 consists of 16 residues. V lost 8 bases to trimming and J lost 0 bases; unmatched junction nucleotides: 12. Germline-derived CDR1 and CDR2 are LNHDA and SQIVND (reference sequence). DNA of the CDR3: TGTGCCAGTGGAACCCAAACAGGGGACCTGAACACTGAAGCTTTCTTT. Its translation: CASGTQTGDLNTEAFF. Filled out from reference TRBV19 and TRBJ1-1, the complete variable domain reads DGGITQSPKYLFRKEGQNVTLSCEQNLNHDAMYWYRQDPGQGLRLIYYSQIVNDFQKGDIAEGYSVSREKKESFPLTVTSAQKNPTAFYLCASGTQTGDLNTEAFFGQGTRLTVV.

This clone appeared a few times. The rearrangement joins TRBV30 to TRBJ2-1; D unresolved. This CDR3 comprises 13 residues. The V end lost 2 bases, the J end lost 7 bases, and 12 bases lay between the germline ends. Germline CDR1 GTSNPN, CDR2 SVGIG (reference sequence). The CDR3 nucleotides are TGTGCCTGGAGTAGGCTAGTATTTAATGAGCAGTTCTTC. It translates to CAWSRLVFNEQFF.

This sequence joins TRBV2 and TRBJ2-3, with TRBD1 matching over 9 bases. CDR3 length equals 14 residues. V dropped 3 bases and J dropped 6; count of bases not matched to a gene: 4. CDR1 and CDR2 from the germline V gene are SNHLY and FYNNEI. In nucleotides, the CDR3 is TGTGCCAGCAGTGAGGGGACAGGGACGGATACGCAGTATTTT. Translated: CASSEGTGTDTQYF.

This clone was observed once. The V and J genes are TRBV15 and TRBJ2-1, with 10 bases matching TRBD2. The CDR3 contains 14 residues. The V segment lost 2 bases and the J segment 10 bases; nucleotides outside the gene matches: 5. Looked up from germline, CDR1 is LNHNV and CDR2 is YYDKDF (reference sequence). The CDR3 region has the DNA TGTGCCACCAGCAGAAAGCGGGAGGGAAGGGAGCAGTTCTTC. This encodes CATSRKREGREQFF.

This clone was recorded only once. This chain connects TRBV28 to TRBJ1-1; D is unclear. Germline assignment: CDR1 MDHEN and CDR2 SYDVKM. Trimming shortened V by 6 bases and J by 12 bases, and 11 bases separated the two germline ends. CDR3 length: 10 amino acids. The CDR3 spells CASRPGKPFF. The CDR3 coding sequence is TGTGCCAGCAGACCGGGTAAACCTTTCTTT.

V gene TRBV7-9 combines with J gene TRBJ2-1; TRBD2 matches 7 bases. The CDR3 is 12 residues long. Germline assignment: CDR1 SEHNR and CDR2 FQNEAQ (reference sequence). Trimming cost V 3 bases and J 9 bases; bases outside gene matches: 2. For the CDR3, the DNA is TGTGCCAGCAGCTTGGGGGGGGGTGAGCAGTTCTTC. Its translation: CASSLGGGEQFF.

This sequence joins TRBV19 and TRBJ2-5; the D gene is possibly TRBD1 (6 bases). CDR3 length: 15 residues. V was pared by 5 bases and J by 1 base, with 14 bases between. Germline-derived CDR1 and CDR2 are LNHDA and SQIVND (reference sequence). CDR3 sequence: CASSPRGQTQETQYF. CDR3 nucleotides: TGTGCCAGTAGTCCCCGAGGACAGACCCAAGAGACCCAGTACTTC.

This clone is a singleton in its sample. The rearrangement uses TRBV9 and TRBJ2-1; D possibly corresponds to TRBD1 (6 bases). With 3 bases removed from V and 4 bases from J, the gap between germline ends came to 20 bases. CDR1 and CDR2 from the germline V gene are SGDLS and YYNGEE. This CDR3 comprises 17 residues. CDR3 residues: CASSATALDRAYNEQFF. CDR3 DNA sequence: TGTGCCAGCAGCGCAACCGCGTTGGACAGAGCATACAATGAGCAGTTCTTC.

The chain's CDR3 is CASEEGDTQYF. The DNA of the CDR3 is TGTGCCAGCGAAGAGGGAGATACGCAGTATTTT. V usage is TRBV11-3 and J usage is TRBJ2-3; the D gene is possibly TRBD2 (5 bases). The ends were cut back, 8 bases at V and 5 bases at J, with 8 bases in the middle. The germline gives CDR1 SGHNT, CDR2 YENEEA. This CDR3 region has 11 residues.

This clone showed up just once. The V and J genes are TRBV11-2 and TRBJ1-1; maybe TRBD1 (5 bases). This CDR3 is built from 11 residues. The germline CDR1 and CDR2 sequences are SGHAT and FQNNGV. The germline V and J ends were trimmed by 9 bases and 8 bases, with 13 bases remaining between them. The CDR3 protein is CASSPGLEAFF. DNA of the CDR3: TGTGCCAGTTCCCCAGGGTTGGAAGCTTTCTTT.

Here the CDR3 reads CASSSGAGGYLNTEAFF. The CDR3 region has the DNA TGCGCCAGCAGCTCTGGGGCAGGGGGCTATCTGAACACTGAAGCTTTCTTT. J is TRBJ1-1 and V is TRBV5-1; 8 nucleotides align to TRBD1. In germline, CDR1 is SGHRS, CDR2 YFSETQ. V trimming: 3 bases; J trimming: 0 bases; junction bases outside the gene matches: 10. The CDR3 totals 17 residues.

J is TRBJ2-1 and V is TRBV27; TRBD2 aligns across 8 bases. The trim removed 4 bases at V and 5 bases at J, leaving 7 bases unmatched. The germline V gene encodes CDR1 MNHEY and CDR2 SMNVEV (reference sequence). This CDR3 has 15 residues. This chain's CDR3 is CASSSPAGAHNEQFF. DNA for the CDR3: TGTGCCAGCAGTTCGCCAGCGGGGGCGCACAATGAGCAGTTCTTC.

The rearrangement links TRBV19 to TRBJ2-7, with 11 bases identical to TRBD1. The V and J ends lost 3 bases and 6 bases, in that order; junction bases with no gene match: 7. CDR1 and CDR2 (germline): LNHDA, SQIVND (reference sequence). The CDR3 has 15 amino acids. The CDR3 sequence is CASSMSGQGVGEQYF. CDR3 in DNA: TGTGCCAGTAGTATGTCGGGACAGGGGGTTGGCGAGCAGTACTTC.

The chain combines TRBV5-1 with TRBJ2-7; 9 bases are a match to TRBD1. The V gene end was trimmed by 0 bases and the J gene end by 4 bases; junction bases not matched to a gene: 2. Germline V lookup: CDR1 SGHRS, CDR2 YFSETQ. CDR3 length: 14 residues. The chain's CDR3 is CASSLGTGVYEQYF. The DNA of the CDR3 is TGCGCCAGCAGCTTGGGGACAGGGGTTTACGAGCAGTACTTC.

V gene TRBV6-5 combines with J gene TRBJ2-7; 9 nucleotides align to TRBD2. V shed 3 bases, J shed 3 bases, and the junction held 3 bases outside the gene matches. The CDR3 has 14 residues. CDR1 and CDR2 (germline): MNHEY, SVGAGI. The CDR3 reads CASSYGTSSYEQYF. Written as DNA, the CDR3 is TGTGCCAGCAGTTATGGGACTAGCAGCTACGAGCAGTACTTC.

The rearrangement links TRBV19 to TRBJ2-7, with D perhaps matching TRBD1 (5 bases). V lost 2 bases and J lost 2, with 7 bases in between. The germline V gene encodes CDR1 LNHDA and CDR2 SQIVND (reference sequence). This CDR3 contains 13 residues. CDR3: CASSISGTYEQYF. CDR3 coding DNA: TGTGCCAGTAGTATATCAGGGACCTACGAGCAGTACTTC.